Each of the 10 T cell receptor beta chains below was sequenced from the same sample in a study of T cell changes during pregnancy in multiple sclerosis. Assay used: immunoSEQ multiplex PCR; TCRdb lists only in-frame clones, some missing. The top ten clones hold around 0.56% of a sample with just over 50,000 clones, 92% of them seen once. The input for sequencing was CD4+ T cells from peripheral blood mononuclear cells, taken after pregnancy. Source of these receptors: a female donor with multiple sclerosis, enrolled in a pregnancy study.

The V and J genes are TRBV6-6 and TRBJ2-1, with 8 bases lining up with TRBD1. Germline trimming cut 5 bases from V and 4 bases from J; bases unmatched to any gene: 7. The CDR3 covers 15 residues. Looked up from germline, CDR1 is MNHNY and CDR2 is SVGAGI (reference sequence). The CDR3 sequence is CASSKGQAIYNEQFF. The CDR3 DNA sequence: TGTGCCAGCAGTAAGGGACAGGCTATTTACAATGAGCAGTTCTTC.

The rearrangement uses TRBV7-3 and TRBJ2-3; D is possibly TRBD1 (6 bases). V was pared by 5 bases and J by 1 base, with 13 bases between. The CDR3 sequence is 15 residues long. Germline CDR1 SGHTA, CDR2 FQGTGA. The CDR3: CASSRYRVGTDTQYF. As DNA, the CDR3 is TGTGCCAGCAGCCGTTACAGGGTTGGCACAGATACGCAGTATTTT.

The chain combines TRBV11-2 with TRBJ1-2; TRBD1 might be the D (5 bases). The CDR3 covers 13 residues. Trimming pared 5 bases from V and 6 bases from J, leaving 13 bases between. Germline assignment: CDR1 SGHAT and CDR2 FQNNGV. The CDR3: CASSPRSGNGYTF. CDR3 bases: TGTGCCAGCAGCCCCCGGTCAGGGAATGGCTACACCTTC.

This clone was counted a few times. The rearrangement uses TRBV9 and TRBJ2-1; a weak D match, TRBD2 (5 bases). Germline-derived CDR1 and CDR2 are SGDLS and YYNGEE. The CDR3 consists of 14 residues. The V gene lost 0 bases and the J gene lost 7 bases, with 11 bases spanning the gap. CDR3 protein: CASSVGGSGNEQFF. CDR3 nucleotides: TGTGCCAGCAGCGTAGGCGGGTCGGGGAATGAGCAGTTCTTC.

V is TRBV7-2 and J is TRBJ1-2; D ambiguous. V gave up 4 bases and J gave up 4 bases, with 16 bases separating them. The CDR3 is made up of 15 amino acids. CDR1 and CDR2 (germline): SGHTA, FQGNSA. CDR3 loop: CASSSGGSRLYGYTF. The DNA of the CDR3 is TGTGCCAGCAGCTCGGGAGGCTCTCGTCTCTATGGCTACACCTTC.

This sequence joins TRBV6-6 and TRBJ2-2, with 7 bases fitting TRBD1. There are 14 residues in the CDR3. J gave up 5 bases and V 4 bases, and 4 bases lay outside the gene matches. Germline CDR1 and CDR2: MNHNY and SVGAGI (reference sequence). The CDR3 is CASSWDSTTGELFF. As DNA, the CDR3 is TGTGCCAGCAGTTGGGACAGCACGACCGGGGAGCTGTTTTTT.

The chain couples TRBV2 to TRBJ1-5; 8 bases are shared with TRBD1. Per germline, CDR1 SNHLY and CDR2 FYNNEI. The CDR3 loop spans 15 amino acids. With V trimmed by 6 bases and J by 1 base, 5 bases remained unmatched. Written as DNA, the CDR3 is TGTGCCAGCAGCGCCGACAGGGGAAGCAATCAGCCCCAGCATTTT. Amino acid sequence: CASSADRGSNQPQHF.

The chain employs TRBV28 and TRBJ1-2; a weak D match, TRBD1 (6 bases). This CDR3 has 14 amino acids. Between the trimmed V and J ends, which lost 6 bases and 5 bases, there was a span of 16 bases. Germline CDR1 is MDHEN and CDR2 is SYDVKM. The CDR3 DNA follows: TGTGCCAGCAGCTCTGCGGGGGCGCGGTATGGCTACACCTTC. Translated: CASSSAGARYGYTF.

This clone was counted once. The chain is built from TRBV11-2 and TRBJ2-3, with D tentatively TRBD2 (6 bases). V dropped 5 bases and J dropped 5 bases, with 20 bases sitting between them. This CDR3 region has 16 residues. Germline loops: CDR1 SGHAT, CDR2 FQNNGV. DNA of the CDR3: TGTGCCAGCAGCCCCAACCGGGGGACTGGGGAAGATACGCAGTATTTT. Protein product: CASSPNRGTGEDTQYF. The variable domain in full, completed from reference TRBV11-2 and TRBJ2-3, reads EAGVAQSPRYKIIEKRQSVAFWCNPISGHATLYWYQQILGQGPKLLIQFQNNGVVDDSQLPKDRFSAERLKGVDSTLKIQPAKLEDSAVYLCASSPNRGTGEDTQYFGPGTRLTVL.

V gene TRBV6-5 combines with J gene TRBJ1-1, with D possibly matching TRBD1 (5 bases). The V and J ends lost 0 bases and 6 bases respectively, with 14 bases between them. The V gene's germline CDR1 is MNHEY and CDR2 SVGAGI. This CDR3 is 15 amino acids long. The CDR3 here is CASSYSVAQGAEAFF. DNA of the CDR3: TGTGCCAGCAGTTACTCGGTGGCGCAGGGTGCTGAAGCTTTCTTT.